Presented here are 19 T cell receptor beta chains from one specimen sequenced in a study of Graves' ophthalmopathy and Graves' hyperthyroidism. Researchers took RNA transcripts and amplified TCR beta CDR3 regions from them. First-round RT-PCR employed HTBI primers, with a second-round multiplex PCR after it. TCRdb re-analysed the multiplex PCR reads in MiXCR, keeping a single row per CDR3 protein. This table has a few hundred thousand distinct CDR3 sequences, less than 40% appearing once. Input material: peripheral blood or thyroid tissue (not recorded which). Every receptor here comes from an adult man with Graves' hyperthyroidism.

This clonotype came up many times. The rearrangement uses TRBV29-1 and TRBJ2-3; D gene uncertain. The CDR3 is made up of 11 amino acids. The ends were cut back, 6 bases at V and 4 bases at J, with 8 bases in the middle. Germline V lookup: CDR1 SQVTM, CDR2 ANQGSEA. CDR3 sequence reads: CSVLIADTQYF. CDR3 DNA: TGCAGCGTCCTCATCGCAGATACGCAGTATTTT.

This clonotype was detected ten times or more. CDR3 coding DNA: TGTGCCAGCAGTGAAAAGGGGGGCTATAGCAATCAGCCCCAGCATTTT. Translation gives CASSEKGGYSNQPQHF. The chain couples TRBV2 to TRBJ1-5; D might be TRBD1 (6 bases). The CDR3 totals 16 residues. The germline V gene has CDR1 SNHLY and CDR2 FYNNEI. Trimming removed 2 bases at V and 0 bases at J, with 11 bases between.

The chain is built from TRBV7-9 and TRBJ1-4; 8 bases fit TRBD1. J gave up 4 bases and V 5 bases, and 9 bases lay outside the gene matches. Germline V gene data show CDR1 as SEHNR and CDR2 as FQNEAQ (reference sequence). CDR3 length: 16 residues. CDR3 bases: TGTGCCAGCAGCCCAGGGGGCCGGTCACTTAATGAAAAACTGTTTTTT. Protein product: CASSPGGRSLNEKLFF.

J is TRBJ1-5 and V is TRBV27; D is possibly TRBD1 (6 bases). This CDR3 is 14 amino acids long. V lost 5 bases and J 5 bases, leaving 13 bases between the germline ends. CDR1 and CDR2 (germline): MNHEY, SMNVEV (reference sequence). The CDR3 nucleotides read TGTGCCAGCAGTCCATACAGGGTGGATCAGCCCCAGCATTTT. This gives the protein CASSPYRVDQPQHF.

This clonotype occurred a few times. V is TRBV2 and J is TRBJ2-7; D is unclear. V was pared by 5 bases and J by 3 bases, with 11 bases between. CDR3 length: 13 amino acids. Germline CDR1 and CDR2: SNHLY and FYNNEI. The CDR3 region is CASSLARFYEQYF. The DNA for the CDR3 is TGTGCCAGCAGTCTGGCCCGGTTCTACGAGCAGTACTTC.

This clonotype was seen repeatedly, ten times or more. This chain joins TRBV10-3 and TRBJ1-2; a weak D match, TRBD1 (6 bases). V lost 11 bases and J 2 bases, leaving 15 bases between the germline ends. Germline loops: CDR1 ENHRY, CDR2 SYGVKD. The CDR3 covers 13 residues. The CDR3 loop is CAGRDTLNYGYTF. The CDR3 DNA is TGTGCCGGGAGGGACACCTTAAACTATGGCTACACCTTC.

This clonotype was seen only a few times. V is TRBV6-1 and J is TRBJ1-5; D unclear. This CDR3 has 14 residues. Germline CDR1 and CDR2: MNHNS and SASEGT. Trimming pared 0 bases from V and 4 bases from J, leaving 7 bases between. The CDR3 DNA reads TGTGCCAGCAGTGAAGCTCAGAGGAATCAGCCCCAGCATTTT. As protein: CASSEAQRNQPQHF.

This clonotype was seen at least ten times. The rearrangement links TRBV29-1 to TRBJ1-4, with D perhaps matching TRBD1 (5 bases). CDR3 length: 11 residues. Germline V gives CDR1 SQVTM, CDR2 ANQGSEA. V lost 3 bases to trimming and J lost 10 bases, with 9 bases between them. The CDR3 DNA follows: TGCAGCGTTGAGGGACCGGGAAAACTGTTTTTT. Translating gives CSVEGPGKLFF.

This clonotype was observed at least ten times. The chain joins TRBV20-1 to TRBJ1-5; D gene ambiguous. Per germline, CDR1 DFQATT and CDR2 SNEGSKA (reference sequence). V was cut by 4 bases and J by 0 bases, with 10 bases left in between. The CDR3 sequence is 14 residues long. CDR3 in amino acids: CSAKPSNSNQPQHF. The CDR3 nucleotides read TGCAGTGCTAAGCCGTCTAATAGCAATCAGCCCCAGCATTTT.

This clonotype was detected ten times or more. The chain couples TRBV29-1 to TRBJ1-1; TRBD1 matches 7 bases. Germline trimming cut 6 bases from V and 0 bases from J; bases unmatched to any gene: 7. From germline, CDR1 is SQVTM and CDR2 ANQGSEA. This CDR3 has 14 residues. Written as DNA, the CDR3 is TGCAGCGTGGGACTAGGGGGCCTGAACACTGAAGCTTTCTTT. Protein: CSVGLGGLNTEAFF.

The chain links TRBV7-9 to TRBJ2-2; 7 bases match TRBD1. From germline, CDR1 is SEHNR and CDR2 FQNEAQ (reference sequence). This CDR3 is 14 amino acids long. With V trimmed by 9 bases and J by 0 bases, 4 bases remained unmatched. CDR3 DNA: TGTGCCAGTGACAGGGCGACGAACACCGGGGAGCTGTTTTTT. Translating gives CASDRATNTGELFF.

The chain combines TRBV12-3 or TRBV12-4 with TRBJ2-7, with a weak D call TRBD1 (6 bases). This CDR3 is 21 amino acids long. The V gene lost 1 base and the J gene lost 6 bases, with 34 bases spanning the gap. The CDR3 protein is CASSLGFRLRERWDTYPEQYF. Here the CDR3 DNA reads TGTGCCAGCAGTTTAGGTTTTCGCCTCCGAGAGAGATGGGACACCTACCCCGAGCAGTACTTC.

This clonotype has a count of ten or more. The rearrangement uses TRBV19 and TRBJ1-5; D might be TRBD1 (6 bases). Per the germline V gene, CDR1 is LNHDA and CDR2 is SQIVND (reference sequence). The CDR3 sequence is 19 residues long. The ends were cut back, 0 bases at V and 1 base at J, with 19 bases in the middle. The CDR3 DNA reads TGTGCCAGTAGTATAGAGAGGAAGGTAGGGACACGAAGCAATCAGCCCCAGCATTTT. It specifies CASSIERKVGTRSNQPQHF.

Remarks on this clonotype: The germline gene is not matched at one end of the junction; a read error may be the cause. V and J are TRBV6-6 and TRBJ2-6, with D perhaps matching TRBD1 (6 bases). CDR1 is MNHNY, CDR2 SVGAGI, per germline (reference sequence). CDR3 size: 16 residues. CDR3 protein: CGSSYPRQAGANVLTF. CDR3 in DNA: TGTGGCAGCAGTTACCCGAGACAGGCTGGGGCCAACGTCCTGACTTTC.

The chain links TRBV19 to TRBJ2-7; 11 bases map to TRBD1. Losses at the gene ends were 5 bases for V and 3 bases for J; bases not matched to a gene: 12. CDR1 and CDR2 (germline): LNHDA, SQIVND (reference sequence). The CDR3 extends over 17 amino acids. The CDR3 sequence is CASSSAGRDRGDYEQYF. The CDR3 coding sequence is TGTGCCAGTAGTTCGGCTGGCCGGGACAGGGGGGACTACGAGCAGTACTTC.

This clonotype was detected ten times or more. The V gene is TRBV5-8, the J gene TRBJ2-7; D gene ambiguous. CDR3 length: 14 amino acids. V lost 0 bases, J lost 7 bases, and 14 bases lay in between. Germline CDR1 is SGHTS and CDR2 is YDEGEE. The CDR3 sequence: CASSLGSVMGEQYF. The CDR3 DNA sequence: TGTGCCAGCAGCTTGGGATCGGTCATGGGGGAGCAGTACTTC.

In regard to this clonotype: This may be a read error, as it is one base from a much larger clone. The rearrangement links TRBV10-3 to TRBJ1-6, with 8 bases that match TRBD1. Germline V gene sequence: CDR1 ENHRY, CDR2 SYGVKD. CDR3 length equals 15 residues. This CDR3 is CASSHGQGFTSPLHF. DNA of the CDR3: TGTGCCAGCAGTCACGGACAGGGATTCACTTCACCCCTCCACTTT.

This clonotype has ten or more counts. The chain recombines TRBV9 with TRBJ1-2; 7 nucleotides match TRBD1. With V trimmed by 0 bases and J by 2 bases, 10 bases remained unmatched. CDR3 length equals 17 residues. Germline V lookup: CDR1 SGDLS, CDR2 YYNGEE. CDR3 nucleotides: TGTGCCAGCAGCGTAGACCCTGGACAGGAACCAAACTATGGCTACACCTTC. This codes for CASSVDPGQEPNYGYTF.

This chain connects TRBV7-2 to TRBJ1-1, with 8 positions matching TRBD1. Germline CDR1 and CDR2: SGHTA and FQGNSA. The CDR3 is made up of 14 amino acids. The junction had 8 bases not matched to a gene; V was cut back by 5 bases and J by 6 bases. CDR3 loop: CASSPRTGWPEAFF. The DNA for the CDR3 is TGTGCCAGCAGCCCCCGGACAGGGTGGCCTGAAGCTTTCTTT.